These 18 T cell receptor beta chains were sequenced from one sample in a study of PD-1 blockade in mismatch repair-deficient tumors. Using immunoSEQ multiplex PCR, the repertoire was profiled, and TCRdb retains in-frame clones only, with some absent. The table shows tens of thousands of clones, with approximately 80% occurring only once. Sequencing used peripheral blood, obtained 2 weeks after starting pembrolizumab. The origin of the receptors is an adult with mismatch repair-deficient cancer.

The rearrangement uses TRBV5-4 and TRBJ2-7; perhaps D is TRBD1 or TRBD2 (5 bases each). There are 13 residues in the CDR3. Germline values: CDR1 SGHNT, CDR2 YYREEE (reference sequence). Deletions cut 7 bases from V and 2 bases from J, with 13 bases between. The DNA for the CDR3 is TGTGCCAGCGTCCGGTGGGGGACCTACGAGCAGTACTTC. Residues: CASVRWGTYEQYF.

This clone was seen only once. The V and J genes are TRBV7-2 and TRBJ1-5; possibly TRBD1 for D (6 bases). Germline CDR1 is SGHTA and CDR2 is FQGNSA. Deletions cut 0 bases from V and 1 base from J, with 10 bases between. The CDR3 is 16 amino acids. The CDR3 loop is CASSLAGGRSNQPQHF. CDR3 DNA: TGTGCCAGCAGCTTAGCCGGGGGCAGAAGCAATCAGCCCCAGCATTTT.

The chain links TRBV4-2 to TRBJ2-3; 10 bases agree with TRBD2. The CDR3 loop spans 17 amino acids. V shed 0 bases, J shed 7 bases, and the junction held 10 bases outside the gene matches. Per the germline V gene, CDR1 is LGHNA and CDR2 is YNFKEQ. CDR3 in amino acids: CASSQESASGSVNTQYF. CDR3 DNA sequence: TGTGCCAGCAGCCAAGAATCGGCTAGCGGGAGTGTGAATACGCAGTATTTT.

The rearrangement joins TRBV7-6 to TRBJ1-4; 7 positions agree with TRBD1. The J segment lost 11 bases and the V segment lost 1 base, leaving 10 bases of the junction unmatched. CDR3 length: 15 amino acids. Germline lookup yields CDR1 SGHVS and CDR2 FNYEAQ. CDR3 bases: TGTGCCAGCAGCTTAGAATCAGGGGGACGGCAGAAACTGTTTTTT. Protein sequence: CASSLESGGRQKLFF.

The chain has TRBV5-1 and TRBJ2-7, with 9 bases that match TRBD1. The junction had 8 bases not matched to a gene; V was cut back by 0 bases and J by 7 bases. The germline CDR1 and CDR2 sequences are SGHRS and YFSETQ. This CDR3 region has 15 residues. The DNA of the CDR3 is TGCGCCAGCAGCTTGGAACAGGGGGCGCCCCGGGAGCAGTACTTC. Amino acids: CASSLEQGAPREQYF.

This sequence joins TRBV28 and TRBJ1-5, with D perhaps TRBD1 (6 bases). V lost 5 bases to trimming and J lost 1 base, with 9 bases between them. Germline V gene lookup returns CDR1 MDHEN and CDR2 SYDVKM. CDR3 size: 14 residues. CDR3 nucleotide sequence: TGTGCCAGCAGTCTCGGACAGAGCAATCAGCCCCAGCATTTT. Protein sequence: CASSLGQSNQPQHF. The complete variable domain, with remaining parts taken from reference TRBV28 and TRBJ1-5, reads DVKVTQSSRYLVKRTGEKVFLECVQDMDHENMFWYRQDPGLGLRLIYFSYDVKMKEKGDIPEGYSVSREKKERFSLILESASTNQTSMYLCASSLGQSNQPQHFGDGTRLSIL.

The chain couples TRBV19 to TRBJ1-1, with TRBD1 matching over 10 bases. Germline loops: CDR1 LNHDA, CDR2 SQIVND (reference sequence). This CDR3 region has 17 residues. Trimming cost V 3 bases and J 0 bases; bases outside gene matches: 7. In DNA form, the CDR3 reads TGTGCCAGTAGTATCCGGGACAGGGGCGGAATGAACACTGAAGCTTTCTTT. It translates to CASSIRDRGGMNTEAFF.

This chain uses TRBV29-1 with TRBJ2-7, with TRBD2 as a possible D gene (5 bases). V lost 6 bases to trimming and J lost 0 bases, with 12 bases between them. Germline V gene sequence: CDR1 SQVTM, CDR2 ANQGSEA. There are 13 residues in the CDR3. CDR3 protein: CSVQEVSSYEQYF. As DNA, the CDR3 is TGCAGCGTCCAGGAGGTCTCCTCCTACGAGCAGTACTTC.

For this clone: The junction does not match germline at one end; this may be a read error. CDR3 DNA sequence: TGTGCCGGCAGTTGGAGGAGGGTAGACACAGATACGCAGTATTTT. This encodes CAGSWRRVDTDTQYF. The V and J genes are TRBV27 and TRBJ2-3; tentative D call: TRBD2 (6 bases). This CDR3 is built from 15 residues. The germline V gene has CDR1 MNHEY and CDR2 SMNVEV (reference sequence).

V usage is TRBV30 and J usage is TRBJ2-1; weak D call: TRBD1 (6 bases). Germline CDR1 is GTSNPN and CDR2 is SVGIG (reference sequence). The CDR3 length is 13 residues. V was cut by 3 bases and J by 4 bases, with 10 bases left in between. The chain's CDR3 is CAWRRDKYNEQFF. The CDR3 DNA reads TGTGCCTGGAGGAGGGACAAGTACAATGAGCAGTTCTTC.

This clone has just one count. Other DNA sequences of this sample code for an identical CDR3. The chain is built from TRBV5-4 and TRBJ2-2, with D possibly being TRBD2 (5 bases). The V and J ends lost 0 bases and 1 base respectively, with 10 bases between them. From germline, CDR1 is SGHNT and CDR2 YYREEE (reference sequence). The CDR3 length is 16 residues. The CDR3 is CASSLGGRENTGELFF. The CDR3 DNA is TGTGCCAGCAGCTTGGGCGGTCGGGAGAACACCGGGGAGCTGTTTTTT.

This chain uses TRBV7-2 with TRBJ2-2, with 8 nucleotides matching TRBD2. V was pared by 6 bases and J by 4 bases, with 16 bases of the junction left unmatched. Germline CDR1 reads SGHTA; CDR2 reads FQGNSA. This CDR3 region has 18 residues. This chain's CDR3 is CASSLPGLEQTFTGELFF. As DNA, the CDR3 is TGTGCCAGCAGTTTACCGGGACTAGAACAAACTTTCACCGGGGAGCTGTTTTTT.

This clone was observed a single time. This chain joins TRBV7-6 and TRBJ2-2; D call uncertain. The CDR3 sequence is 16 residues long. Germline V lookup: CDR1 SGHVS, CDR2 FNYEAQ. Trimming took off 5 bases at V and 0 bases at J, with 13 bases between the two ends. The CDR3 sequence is CASSQAGAPNTGELFF. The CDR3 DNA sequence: TGTGCCAGCAGCCAGGCCGGTGCCCCGAACACCGGGGAGCTGTTTTTT.

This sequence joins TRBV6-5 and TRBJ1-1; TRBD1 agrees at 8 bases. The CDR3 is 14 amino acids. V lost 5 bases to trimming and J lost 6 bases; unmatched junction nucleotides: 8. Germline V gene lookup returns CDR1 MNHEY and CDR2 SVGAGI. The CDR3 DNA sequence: TGTGCCAGCAGTACGACCGACAGGGGTGCTGAAGCTTTCTTT. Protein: CASSTTDRGAEAFF.

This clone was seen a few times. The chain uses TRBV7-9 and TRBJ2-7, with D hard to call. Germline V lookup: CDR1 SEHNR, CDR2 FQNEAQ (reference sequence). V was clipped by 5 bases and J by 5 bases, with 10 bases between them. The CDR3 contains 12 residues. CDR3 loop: CASSQLPNEQYF. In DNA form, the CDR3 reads TGTGCCAGCAGCCAACTTCCCAACGAGCAGTACTTC.

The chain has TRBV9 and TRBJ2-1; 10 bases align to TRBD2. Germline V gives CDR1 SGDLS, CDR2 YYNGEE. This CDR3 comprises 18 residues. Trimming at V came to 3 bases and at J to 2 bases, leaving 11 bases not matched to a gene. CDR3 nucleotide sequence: TGTGCCAGCAGCGAAAGATCTAGCGGGAGAACAACCTACAATGAGCAGTTCTTC. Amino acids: CASSERSSGRTTYNEQFF.

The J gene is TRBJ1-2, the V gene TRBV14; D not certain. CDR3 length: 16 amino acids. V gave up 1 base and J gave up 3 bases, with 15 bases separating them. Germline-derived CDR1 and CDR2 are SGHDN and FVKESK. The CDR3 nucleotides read TGTGCCAGCAGCCAAGGAACGAGCAACCGCGACTATGGCTACACCTTC. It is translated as CASSQGTSNRDYGYTF.

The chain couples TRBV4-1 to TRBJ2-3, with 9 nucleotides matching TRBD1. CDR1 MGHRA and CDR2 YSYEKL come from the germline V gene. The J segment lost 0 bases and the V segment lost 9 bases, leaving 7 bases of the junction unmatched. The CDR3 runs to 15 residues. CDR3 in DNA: TGCGCCAGTCGCACGGACAGGGGAAGCACAGATACGCAGTATTTT. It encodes CASRTDRGSTDTQYF.